A selection of T cell receptor beta chains follows, all from one sample in a study of T cell responses to AZD1222 COVID-19 vaccine. Profiled with immunoSEQ multiplex PCR; TCRdb holds only in-frame clones, not every one. The sample carries hundreds of thousands of clones, approximately 94% recorded once. Sample: peripheral blood, taken 28 days after the second AZD1222 dose. Receptors were obtained from an adult who received the AZD1222 COVID-19 vaccine. CDR3s include the opening cysteine and the closing phenylalanine or tryptophan. The order of the fields is CDR3 DNA, CDR3 protein, D gene, J gene, clone size, V gene. The D gene is left open where the match is weak. Clone size is stated in some rows and not others, as once, few, many or a class when expanded.

TGTGCCAGCAGCTTAGGGACAGGGGTCACCGGGGAGCTGTTTTTT | CASSLGTGVTGELFF | TRBD1 | TRBJ2-2 | NA | TRBV7-9
TGTGCCAGCAGTTCAGACAGGGCTGGCTACACCTTC | CASSSDRAGYTF | TRBD1 | TRBJ1-2 | NA | TRBV28
TGTGCCATCAGTGAGTCAAGGGAAGAGACCCAGTACTTC | CAISESREETQYF | NA | TRBJ2-5 | NA | TRBV10-3
TGTGCCAGCAGCTTTGGCGGGGAACGGGGCTACACCTTC | CASSFGGERGYTF | NA | TRBJ1-2 | once | TRBV5-4
TGTGCCAGCAGCGCGGGGGGATATGGCTACACCTTC | CASSAGGYGYTF | NA | TRBJ1-2 | NA | TRBV2
TGCGCCAGCAGCCGCGGGACTAGCGGAGCGAGGAATGAGCAGTTCTTC | CASSRGTSGARNEQFF | TRBD2 | TRBJ2-1 | NA | TRBV5-1
TGTGCCAGTAGTGGGATTAATTCACCCCTCCACTTT | CASSGINSPLHF | NA | TRBJ1-6 | once | TRBV19
TGTGCCAGCAGTCCCGGGGAGCTTTCCTACGAGCAGTACTTC | CASSPGELSYEQYF | NA | TRBJ2-7 | NA | TRBV6-2/TRBV6-3
TGTGCCAGCAGTTACTCCAGTGGGCCATACAATGAGCAGTTCTTC | CASSYSSGPYNEQFF | NA | TRBJ2-1 | NA | TRBV6-5
TGTGCCAGCAGCGTAGAAAGGGAGCATGGCTACACCTTC | CASSVEREHGYTF | NA | TRBJ1-2 | NA | TRBV9
TGTGCCAGCAGCCCCACAGGGAGACCGAACACTGAAGCTTTCTTT | CASSPTGRPNTEAFF | NA | TRBJ1-1 | few | TRBV5-4
TGTGCCAGCAGCCCAAGGGGGGCCAGCAATCAGCCCCAGCATTTT | CASSPRGASNQPQHF | NA | TRBJ1-5 | NA | TRBV2
TGTGCCAGCATTCAGGGCTTTAGCAATCAGCCCCAGCATTTT | CASIQGFSNQPQHF | NA | TRBJ1-5 | once | TRBV6-6
TGTGCCAGCAGCGGGAACGGGCTAGTTGGCGAGCAGTACTTC | CASSGNGLVGEQYF | NA | TRBJ2-7 | NA | TRBV21-1
TGTGCCAGCAGCCAAGAGGGAGCTGCCCTTAAATCCCTCCACTTT | CASSQEGAALKSLHF | NA | TRBJ1-6 | NA | TRBV4-2
TGCGCCAGCAGCTTGTTAGCGGGAGTCAATGAGCAGTTCTTC | CASSLLAGVNEQFF | TRBD2 | TRBJ2-1 | NA | TRBV5-1
TGCGCCAGCAGGGTCCGTCTCGGGGACGGGGAGCTGTTTTTT | CASRVRLGDGELFF | NA | TRBJ2-2 | NA | TRBV5-1
TGCGCCAGCACCCGAAGAAGGCATCCGACTCCCTACAATGAGCAGTTCTTC | CASTRRRHPTPYNEQFF | NA | TRBJ2-1 | NA | TRBV10-1
TGCAGCGTTGTACCTGAGCGGGGGGGGAGCACAGATACGCAGTATTTT | CSVVPERGGSTDTQYF | TRBD2 | TRBJ2-3 | NA | TRBV29-1
TGTGCCAGCAGTGTTCTTCTGTTTTTT | CASSVLLFF | NA | TRBJ1-4 | NA | TRBV28
TGTGCCAGCAGCCACCACCCTAGCGGGAGCGCAGATACGCAGTATTTT | CASSHHPSGSADTQYF | TRBD2 | TRBJ2-3 | NA | TRBV14
TGTGCCAGCAGTGAATTGGGGGCCCTTACGGACGAGCAGTACTTC | CASSELGALTDEQYF | NA | TRBJ2-7 | NA | TRBV2